The rows below give T cell receptor beta chains drawn from one sample of a study of OX40 agonist ivuxolimab in advanced cancers. Assay used: immunoSEQ multiplex PCR; TCRdb lists only in-frame clones, some missing. This sample has approximately 52,000 clones, with about 81% found just once. The sample was CD4+ or CD8+ T cells sorted from blood, taken in a trial of the OX40 agonist ivuxolimab. The receptors originated from an adult with an advanced solid tumor such as melanoma, head and neck, liver or kidney cancer. Each CDR3 is given with its conserved first and last residue. Each record gives: CDR3 protein, CDR3 DNA, J gene, V gene, D gene, clone size. A D gene is named only where the DNA matches it firmly. Clone size, where shown, is once, few, many, or a class for clones that have expanded.

CASSGQGVNTEAFF TGTGCCAGCAGCGGACAGGGCGTGAACACTGAAGCTTTCTTT TRBJ1-1 TRBV6-5 TRBD1 once
CASSLVSSGANVLTF TGTGCCAGCAGCTTAGTCAGTTCTGGGGCCAACGTCCTGACTTTC TRBJ2-6 TRBV7-2 . .
CASNGPNQPQHF TGTGCCAGTAATGGTCCAAATCAGCCCCAGCATTTT TRBJ1-5 TRBV19 . .
CASSLQTNYEQYF TGTGCCAGCAGCTTACAGACTAACTACGAGCAGTACTTC TRBJ2-7 TRBV7-2 . once
CASRILSGEPETQYF TGTGCCAGCAGGATCCTGTCAGGGGAGCCAGAGACCCAGTACTTC TRBJ2-5 TRBV28 . .
CASSSTADNSPLHF TGCGCCAGCAGCTCGACCGCCGATAACTCACCCCTCCACTTT TRBJ1-6 TRBV5-1 . .
CASSGSGFNQPQHF TGTGCCAGCAGTGGTTCAGGATTCAATCAGCCCCAGCATTTT TRBJ1-5 TRBV6-1 . once
CASRGGAYEQYF TGTGCCAGCAGGGGGGGGGCCTACGAGCAGTACTTC TRBJ2-7 TRBV7-2 TRBD2 .
CASSGDRVTSYTF TGTGCCAGCAGCGGGGACAGGGTGACGAGCTACACCTTC TRBJ1-2 TRBV5-4 TRBD1 few
CASNQGAGGYTF TGTGCCAGCAACCAGGGGGCAGGTGGCTACACCTTC TRBJ1-2 TRBV7-2 TRBD1 .
CASSVGGQSNYGYTF TGTGCCAGCAGCGTAGGGGGACAGAGTAACTATGGCTACACCTTC TRBJ1-2 TRBV9 TRBD1 .
CASKGTSGPGDEQFF TGCGCCAGCAAAGGGACTAGCGGCCCGGGGGATGAGCAGTTCTTC TRBJ2-1 TRBV5-1 TRBD2 .
CASSLVEGLGTYEQYF TGTGCCAGCAGCTTAGTAGAGGGTTTAGGCACCTACGAGCAGTACTTC TRBJ2-7 TRBV11-2 . .
CASSLKTGVKETQYF TGTGCCAGCAGCTTAAAGACAGGGGTCAAAGAGACCCAGTACTTC TRBJ2-5 TRBV11-2 TRBD1 .
CASRGLAGGSSYEQYF TGTGCCAGCAGGGGATTAGCGGGAGGATCCTCGTACGAGCAGTACTTC TRBJ2-7 TRBV6-6 TRBD2 .
CASSLGLRPTNEKLFF TGTGCCAGCAGCTTAGGGTTACGGCCAACTAATGAAAAACTGTTTTTT TRBJ1-4 TRBV11-2 . few
CASSLPSISSTDTQYF TGCGCCAGCAGCTTACCTAGCATTTCTAGCACAGATACGCAGTATTTT TRBJ2-3 TRBV5-1 . .
CATSRDRHYEQYF TGTGCCACCAGCAGAGATCGGCATTACGAGCAGTACTTC TRBJ2-7 TRBV15 . .
CASSPDRGVLSAFF TGTGCCAGCTCTCCGGACAGGGGCGTCCTTTCCGCTTTCTTT TRBJ1-1 TRBV18 TRBD1 .
CASSLTDRSSYNEQFF TGTGCCAGCAGCTTAACGGACAGAAGCTCCTACAATGAGCAGTTCTTC TRBJ2-1 TRBV13 . once
CASSSFQGPRNTGELFF TGTGCCAGCAGCTCCTTCCAGGGACCGAGGAACACCGGGGAGCTGTTTTTT TRBJ2-2 TRBV7-2 . .
CASSLGQQETQYF TGTGCCAGCAGCCTCGGACAGCAAGAGACCCAGTACTTC TRBJ2-5 TRBV5-6 . .
CASSPGRVEQYF TGTGCCAGCTCACCAGGCAGGGTCGAGCAGTACTTC TRBJ2-7 TRBV18 . few
CASSFLGEAEAFF TGTGCCAGCAGCTTTTTGGGGGAGGCTGAAGCTTTCTTT TRBJ1-1 TRBV13 . .